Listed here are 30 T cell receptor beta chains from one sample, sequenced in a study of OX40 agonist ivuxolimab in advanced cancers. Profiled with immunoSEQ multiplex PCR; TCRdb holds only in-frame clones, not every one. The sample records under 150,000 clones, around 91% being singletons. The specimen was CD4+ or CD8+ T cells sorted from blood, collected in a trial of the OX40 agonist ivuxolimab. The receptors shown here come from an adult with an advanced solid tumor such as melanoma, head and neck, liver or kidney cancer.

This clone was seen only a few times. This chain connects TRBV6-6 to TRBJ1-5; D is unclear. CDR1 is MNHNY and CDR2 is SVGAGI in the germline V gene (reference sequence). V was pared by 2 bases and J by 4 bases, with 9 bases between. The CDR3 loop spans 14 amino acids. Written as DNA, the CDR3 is TGTGCCAGCAGTTACGCTCTTCGTAATCAGCCCCAGCATTTT. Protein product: CASSYALRNQPQHF.

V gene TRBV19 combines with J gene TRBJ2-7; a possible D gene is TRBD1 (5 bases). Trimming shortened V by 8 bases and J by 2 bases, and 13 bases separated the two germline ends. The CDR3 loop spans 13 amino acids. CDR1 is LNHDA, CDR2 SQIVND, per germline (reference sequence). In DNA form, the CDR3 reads TGTGCCAGTGGGTCCCAGGGTACCTACGAGCAGTACTTC. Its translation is CASGSQGTYEQYF.

DNA for the CDR3: TGTGCCAGCAGCTTAGTAGGACTAGCGGGGGGGCGACAGACCCAGTACTTC. Amino acid sequence: CASSLVGLAGGRQTQYF. The chain combines TRBV11-2 with TRBJ2-5, with 15 positions matching TRBD2. V shed 1 base and J 6 bases; nucleotides not matched to a gene: 6. The CDR3 sequence is 17 residues long. CDR1 and CDR2 (germline): SGHAT, FQNNGV.

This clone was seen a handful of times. In DNA form, the CDR3 reads TGTGCCAGCAGTTTAGACAGGGGGAACACTGAAGCTTTCTTT. Protein sequence: CASSLDRGNTEAFF. V usage is TRBV27 and J usage is TRBJ1-1; TRBD1 aligns across 8 bases. The V gene end was trimmed by 2 bases and the J gene end by 1 base; junction bases not matched to a gene: 0. This CDR3 has 14 amino acids. Germline CDR1 MNHEY, CDR2 SMNVEV (reference sequence).

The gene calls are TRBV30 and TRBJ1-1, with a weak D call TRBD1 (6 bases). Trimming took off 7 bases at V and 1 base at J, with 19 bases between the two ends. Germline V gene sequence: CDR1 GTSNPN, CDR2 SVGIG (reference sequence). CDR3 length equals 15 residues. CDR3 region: CASLRRGHPNTEAFF. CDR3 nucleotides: TGTGCCTCCCTCCGCCGGGGACACCCGAACACTGAAGCTTTCTTT.

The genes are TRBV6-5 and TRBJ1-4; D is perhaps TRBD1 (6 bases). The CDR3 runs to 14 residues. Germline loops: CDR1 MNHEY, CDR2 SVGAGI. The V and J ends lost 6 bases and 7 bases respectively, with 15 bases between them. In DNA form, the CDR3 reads TGTGCCAGCAGCCTCGCGGGGGGGCGTGAAAAACTGTTTTTT. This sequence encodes CASSLAGGREKLFF.

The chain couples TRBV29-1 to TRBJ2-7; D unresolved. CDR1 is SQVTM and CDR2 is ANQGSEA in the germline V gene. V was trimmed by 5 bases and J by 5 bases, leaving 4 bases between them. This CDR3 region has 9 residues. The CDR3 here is CSVRDEQYF. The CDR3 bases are TGCAGCGTTAGGGACGAGCAGTACTTC.

CDR3 nucleotides: TGTGCCAGCAGTGCGGGACAGGGGAAGTCTGGAAACACCATATATTTT. Translation gives CASSAGQGKSGNTIYF. The rearrangement links TRBV27 to TRBJ1-3; 10 bases are shared with TRBD1. Germline V gives CDR1 MNHEY, CDR2 SMNVEV (reference sequence). V shed 5 bases and J 1 base; nucleotides not matched to a gene: 5. The CDR3 has 16 amino acids.

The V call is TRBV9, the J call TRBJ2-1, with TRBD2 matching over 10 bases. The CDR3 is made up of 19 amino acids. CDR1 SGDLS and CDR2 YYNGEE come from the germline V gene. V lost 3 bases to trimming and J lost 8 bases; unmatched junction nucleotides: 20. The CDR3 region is CASSGENLGNSGGLYEQFF. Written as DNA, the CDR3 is TGTGCCAGCAGCGGGGAAAACCTTGGTAATAGCGGGGGGCTTTATGAGCAGTTCTTC. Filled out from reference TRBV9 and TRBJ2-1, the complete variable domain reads DSGVTQTPKHLITATGQRVTLRCSPRSGDLSVYWYQQSLDQGLQFLIQYYNGEERAKGNILERFSAQQFPDLHSELNLSSLELGDSALYFCASSGENLGNSGGLYEQFFGPGTRLTVL.

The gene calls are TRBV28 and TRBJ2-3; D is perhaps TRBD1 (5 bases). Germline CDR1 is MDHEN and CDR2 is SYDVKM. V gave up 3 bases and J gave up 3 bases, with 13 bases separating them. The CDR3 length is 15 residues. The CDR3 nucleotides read TGTGCCAGCAGTTTTACAGGATCGGCGACAGATACGCAGTATTTT. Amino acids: CASSFTGSATDTQYF.

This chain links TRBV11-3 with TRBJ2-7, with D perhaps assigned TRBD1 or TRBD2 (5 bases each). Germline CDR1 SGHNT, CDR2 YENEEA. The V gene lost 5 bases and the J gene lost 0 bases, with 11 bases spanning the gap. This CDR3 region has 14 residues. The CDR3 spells CASSVSGSSYEQYF. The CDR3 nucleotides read TGTGCCAGCAGCGTTTCAGGGAGCTCCTACGAGCAGTACTTC.

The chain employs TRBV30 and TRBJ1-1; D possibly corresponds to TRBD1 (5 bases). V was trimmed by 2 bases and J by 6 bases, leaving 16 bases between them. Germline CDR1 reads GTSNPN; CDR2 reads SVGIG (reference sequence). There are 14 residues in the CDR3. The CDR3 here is CAWSFSGGMAEAFF. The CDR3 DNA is TGTGCCTGGAGTTTTAGCGGGGGGATGGCTGAAGCTTTCTTT.

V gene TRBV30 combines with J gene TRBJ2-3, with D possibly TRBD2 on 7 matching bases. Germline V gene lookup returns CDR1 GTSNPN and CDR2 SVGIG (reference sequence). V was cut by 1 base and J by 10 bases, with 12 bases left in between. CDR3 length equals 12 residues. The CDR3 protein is CAWSGYGGPQYF. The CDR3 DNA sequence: TGTGCCTGGAGTGGTTACGGGGGGCCGCAGTATTTT.

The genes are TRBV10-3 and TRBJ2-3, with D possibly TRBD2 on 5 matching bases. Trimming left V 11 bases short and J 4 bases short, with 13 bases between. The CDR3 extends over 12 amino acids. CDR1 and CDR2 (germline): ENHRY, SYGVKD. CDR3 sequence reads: CALRVRADTQYF. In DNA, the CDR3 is TGTGCCCTCCGAGTGAGGGCAGATACGCAGTATTTT.

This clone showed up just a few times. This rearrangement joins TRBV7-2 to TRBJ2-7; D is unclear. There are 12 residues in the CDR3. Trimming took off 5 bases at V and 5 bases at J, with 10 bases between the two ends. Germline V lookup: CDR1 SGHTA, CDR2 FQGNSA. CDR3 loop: CASSLGPHEQYF. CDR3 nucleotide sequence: TGTGCCAGCAGCCTAGGGCCGCACGAGCAGTACTTC.

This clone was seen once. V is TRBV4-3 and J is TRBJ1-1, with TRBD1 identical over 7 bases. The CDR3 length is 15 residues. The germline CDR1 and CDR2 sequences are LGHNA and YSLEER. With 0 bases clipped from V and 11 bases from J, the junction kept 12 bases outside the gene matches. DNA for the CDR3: TGCGCCAGCAGCCAAGATTTTAGGACAGGCGGAGAGGCTTTCTTT. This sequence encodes CASSQDFRTGGEAFF.

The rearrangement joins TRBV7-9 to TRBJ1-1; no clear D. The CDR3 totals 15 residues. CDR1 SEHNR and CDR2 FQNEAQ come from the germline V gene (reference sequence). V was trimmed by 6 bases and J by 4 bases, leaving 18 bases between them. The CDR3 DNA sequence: TGTGCCAGCAGGGGCCCTCAGCCAAGACCCACTGAAGCTTTCTTT. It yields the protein CASRGPQPRPTEAFF.

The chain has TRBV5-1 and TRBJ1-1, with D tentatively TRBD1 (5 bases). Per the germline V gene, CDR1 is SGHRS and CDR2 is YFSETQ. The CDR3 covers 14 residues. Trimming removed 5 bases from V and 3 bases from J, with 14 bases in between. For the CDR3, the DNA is TGCGCCAGCAGACCGGGGCCAACGTACACTGAAGCTTTCTTT. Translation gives CASRPGPTYTEAFF.

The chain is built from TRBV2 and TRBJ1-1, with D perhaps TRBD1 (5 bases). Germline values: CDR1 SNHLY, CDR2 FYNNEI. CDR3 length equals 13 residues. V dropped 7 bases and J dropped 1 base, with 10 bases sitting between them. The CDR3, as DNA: TGTGCCAGCAACGGACAAGCGAACACTGAAGCTTTCTTT. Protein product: CASNGQANTEAFF.

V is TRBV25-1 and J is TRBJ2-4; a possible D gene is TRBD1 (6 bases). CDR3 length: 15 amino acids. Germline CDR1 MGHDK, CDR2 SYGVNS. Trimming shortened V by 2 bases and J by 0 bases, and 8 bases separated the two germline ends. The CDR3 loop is CASSEQGTAKNIQYF. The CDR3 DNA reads TGTGCCAGCAGTGAACAGGGGACAGCCAAAAACATTCAGTACTTC.

CDR3 residues: CAWSQGVQPQHF. The CDR3 bases are TGTGCCTGGAGTCAGGGGGTTCAGCCCCAGCATTTT. The gene calls are TRBV30 and TRBJ1-5, with TRBD1 matching over 7 bases. CDR1 is GTSNPN, CDR2 SVGIG, per germline (reference sequence). After removal of 2 bases from V and 6 bases from J, the junction contained 1 base not matched to a gene. This CDR3 region has 12 residues.

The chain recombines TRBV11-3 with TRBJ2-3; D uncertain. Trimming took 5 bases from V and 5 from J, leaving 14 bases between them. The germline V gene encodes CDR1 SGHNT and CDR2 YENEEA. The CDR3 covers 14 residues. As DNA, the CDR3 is TGTGCCAGCAGCCTAGGTCCTTCGCAAGATACGCAGTATTTT. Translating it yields CASSLGPSQDTQYF.

CDR3 protein: CASSFPTTSSQGTNYGYTF. Written as DNA, the CDR3 is TGTGCCAGCAGCTTCCCGACAACCAGTAGTCAGGGGACCAACTATGGCTACACCTTC. V usage is TRBV7-9 and J usage is TRBJ1-2, with D perhaps TRBD1 (6 bases). CDR1 and CDR2 from the germline V gene are SEHNR and FQNEAQ (reference sequence). The CDR3 loop spans 19 amino acids. Trimming pared 3 bases from V and 2 bases from J, leaving 25 bases between.

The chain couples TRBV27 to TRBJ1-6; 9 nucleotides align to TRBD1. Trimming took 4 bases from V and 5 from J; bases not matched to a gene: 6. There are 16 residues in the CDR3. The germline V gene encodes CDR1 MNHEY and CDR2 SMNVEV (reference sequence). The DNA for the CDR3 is TGTGCCAGCAGTTCACAGGGGGCGCCGGATAATTCACCCCTCCACTTT. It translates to CASSSQGAPDNSPLHF.

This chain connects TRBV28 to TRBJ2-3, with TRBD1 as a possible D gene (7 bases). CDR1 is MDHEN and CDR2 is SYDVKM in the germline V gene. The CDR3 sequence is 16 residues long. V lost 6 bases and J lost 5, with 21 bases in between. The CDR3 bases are TGTGCCAGCAGCGCCCCGCAGGGGGAGGTATTAGATACGCAGTATTTT. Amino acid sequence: CASSAPQGEVLDTQYF.

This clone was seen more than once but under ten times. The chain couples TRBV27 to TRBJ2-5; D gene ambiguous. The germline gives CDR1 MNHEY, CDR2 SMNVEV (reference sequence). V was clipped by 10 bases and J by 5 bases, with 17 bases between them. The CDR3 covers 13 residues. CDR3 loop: CATARVGRETQYF. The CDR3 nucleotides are TGTGCCACGGCTCGGGTGGGCCGGGAGACCCAGTACTTC.

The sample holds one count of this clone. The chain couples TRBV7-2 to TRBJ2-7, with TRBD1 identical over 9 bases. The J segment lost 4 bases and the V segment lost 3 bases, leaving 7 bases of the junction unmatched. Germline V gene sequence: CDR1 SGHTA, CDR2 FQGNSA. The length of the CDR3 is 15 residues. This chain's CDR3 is CASSFRTGDLYEQYF. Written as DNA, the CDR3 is TGTGCCAGCAGCTTCCGGACAGGGGACTTATACGAGCAGTACTTC.

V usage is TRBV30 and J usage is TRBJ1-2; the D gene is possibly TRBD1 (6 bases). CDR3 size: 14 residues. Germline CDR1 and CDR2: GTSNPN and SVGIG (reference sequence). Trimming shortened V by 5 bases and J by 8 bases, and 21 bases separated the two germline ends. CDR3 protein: CAWGARDTSGGYTF. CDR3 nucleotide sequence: TGTGCCTGGGGGGCTCGGGACACCAGCGGGGGCTACACCTTC.

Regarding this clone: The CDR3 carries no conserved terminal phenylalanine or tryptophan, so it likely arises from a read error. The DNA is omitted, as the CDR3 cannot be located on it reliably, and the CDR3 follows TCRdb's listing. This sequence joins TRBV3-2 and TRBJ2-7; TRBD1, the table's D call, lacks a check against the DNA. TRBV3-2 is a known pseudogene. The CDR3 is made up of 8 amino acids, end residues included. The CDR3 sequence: CARGGESA.

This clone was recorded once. The CDR3 reads CASSLTGPRDGYTF. Here the CDR3 DNA reads TGCGCCAGCAGCTTGACGGGTCCCAGGGATGGCTACACCTTC. This rearrangement joins TRBV5-1 to TRBJ1-2, with D tentatively TRBD1 (5 bases). Trimming left V 1 base short and J 6 bases short, with 13 bases between. Germline-derived CDR1 and CDR2 are SGHRS and YFSETQ. CDR3 length: 14 amino acids.